This TCR beta chain appears in the sequencing data of a study of PD-1 blockade in classical Hodgkin lymphoma. Documented time point: cycle 4 day 1 (C4D1), after five to seven weeks of nivolumab. Relapses following autologous stem cell transplantation were seen in all patients, with brentuximab vedotin exposure varying. For this clone: Its specificity is not known.

Libraries were prepared by immunoSEQ multiplex PCR; TCRdb keeps only in-frame clonotypes and omits some of them. The repertoire consists of over 85,000 clones, with about nine tenths occurring once and the leading ten covering under 3.5%. Germline assignment: CDR1 SEHNR and CDR2 FQNEAQ (reference sequence). Trimming pared 1 base from V and 0 bases from J, leaving 10 bases between. The CDR3 is 17 residues long. Regarding the study as a whole: CD4+ TCR diversity, unlike CD8+, climbed significantly by C4D1. Patients who responded completely had about the same baseline diversity as newly diagnosed patients.

This TCR came from a human donor with classical Hodgkin lymphoma. Sequencing was performed on peripheral blood mononuclear cells (PBMCs), taken before the fourth cycle of nivolumab. The rearrangement joins TRBV7-9 to TRBJ2-6; no firm D call. The CDR3 sequence is CASSLGEALSGANVLTF. Here the CDR3 DNA reads TGTGCCAGCAGCTTAGGCGAGGCACTCTCTGGGGCCAACGTCCTGACTTTC.